These 10 T cell receptor beta chains share one sample of origin, sequenced in a study of blood T cells in healthy people across ages. Primed by a sample-barcoded 5' primer and a J-beta primer mix, a second PCR proceeded for about 6 to 12 cycles. Each CDR3 protein is one row after TCRdb ran MiXCR on the 5' RACE reads. The sample lists roughly 1,300,000 distinct CDR3 sequences, roughly 59% occurring once. The sample taken for sequencing was blood. Receptors originate from a man between 18 and 35 years old in good health.

The rearrangement links TRBV3-1 to TRBJ2-1; 8 positions agree with TRBD1. After removal of 3 bases from V and 12 bases from J, the junction contained 13 bases not matched to a gene. CDR1 LGHDT and CDR2 YNNKEL come from the germline V gene (reference sequence). This CDR3 contains 15 residues. As DNA, the CDR3 is TGTGCCAGCAGCCAGACAGGGGAGCCTTTGAGAGGGCAGTTCTTC. This sequence encodes CASSQTGEPLRGQFF.

This clonotype was seen a handful of times. J is TRBJ2-3 and V is TRBV7-2, with D hard to call. Trimming pared 7 bases from V and 0 bases from J, leaving 14 bases between. CDR1 SGHTA and CDR2 FQGNSA come from the germline V gene. The CDR3 runs 15 residues. The CDR3 protein is CASTPMAASTDTQYF. CDR3 sequence (DNA): TGTGCCAGCACCCCCATGGCAGCCAGCACAGATACGCAGTATTTT.

The chain employs TRBV29-1 and TRBJ2-3, with a tentative D call TRBD2 (6 bases). Per germline, CDR1 SQVTM and CDR2 ANQGSEA. This CDR3 has 13 amino acids. V lost 4 bases and J lost 0, with 8 bases in between. The CDR3 here is CSVGLASTDTQYF. The CDR3 DNA reads TGCAGCGTTGGTCTAGCGAGCACAGATACGCAGTATTTT.

This clonotype was detected a few times. The V and J genes are TRBV7-2 and TRBJ2-1, with TRBD2 matching 8 bases. Trimming at V came to 6 bases and at J to 2 bases, leaving 6 bases not matched to a gene. This CDR3 has 15 amino acids. Germline V gene lookup returns CDR1 SGHTA and CDR2 FQGNSA. The CDR3: CASRLGGAAYNEQFF. The CDR3 DNA reads TGTGCCAGCAGGCTCGGGGGGGCTGCCTACAATGAGCAGTTCTTC.

The chain has TRBV20-1 and TRBJ2-5; 8 bases fit TRBD1. The J call may be mistaken, given a closer DNA end match to TRBJ2-7. The CDR3 runs to 13 residues. Per the germline V gene, CDR1 is DFQATT and CDR2 is SNEGSKA (reference sequence). CDR3 coding DNA: TGCAGTGCTAGCCCCTACAGGGGGAACGAGCAGTACTTC. Amino acids: CSASPYRGNEQYF.

The DNA for the CDR3 is TGTGCCAGCAGTCCCGGGGGAGGACCTATGAACACTGAAGCTTTCTTT. This codes for CASSPGGGPMNTEAFF. The J gene is TRBJ1-1, the V gene TRBV12-3 or TRBV12-4; D may be TRBD1 (5 bases). The CDR3 has 16 amino acids. The V gene lost 5 bases and the J gene lost 0 bases, with 16 bases spanning the gap.

The chain has TRBV21-1 and TRBJ2-1; the table's D call TRBD2 went unverified against the DNA. TRBV21-1 is a documented pseudogene. This CDR3 comprises 14 residues. This chain's CDR3 is CASSNRGPGETQFF. The CDR3 DNA follows: TGTGCCAGCAGCAATCGCGGCCCTGGGGAAACCCAGTTCTTC.

This chain joins TRBV12-3 or TRBV12-4 and TRBJ2-7, with unresolved D. The V and J ends lost 3 bases and 0 bases respectively, with 12 bases between them. This CDR3 comprises 15 residues. The CDR3 sequence is CASSFQNRYSYEQYF. The CDR3 coding sequence is TGTGCCAGCAGTTTTCAAAACCGCTACTCCTACGAGCAGTACTTC.

The chain has TRBV6-1 and TRBJ2-7; D unclear. Trimming left V 3 bases short and J 5 bases short, with 11 bases between. The CDR3 spans 13 residues. From germline, CDR1 is MNHNS and CDR2 SASEGT. The CDR3 is CASSDLGVNEQYF. The CDR3, as DNA: TGTGCCAGCAGTGATCTGGGCGTTAACGAGCAGTACTTC.

The chain has TRBV5-4 and TRBJ1-1; D not certain. Trimming stripped 4 bases from V and 0 bases from J, with 19 bases between. CDR1 SGHNT and CDR2 YYREEE come from the germline V gene (reference sequence). This CDR3 is 17 amino acids long. The CDR3 DNA reads as TGTGCCAGCAGCCTCCCTATGGGCGGAATCATGAACACTGAAGCTTTCTTT. Translating it yields CASSLPMGGIMNTEAFF. Supplemented by reference TRBV5-4 and TRBJ1-1, the full variable domain reads ETGVTQSPTHLIKTRGQQVTLRCSSQSGHNTVSWYQQALGQGPQFIFQYYREEENGRGNFPPRFSGLQFPNYSSELNVNALELDDSALYLCASSLPMGGIMNTEAFFGQGTRLTVV.